The clone carrying this T cell receptor (beta chain) has only a few counts. Its antigen is as yet unknown. The sample is drawn from a study of T cell responses to AZD1222 COVID-19 vaccine. Samples with a second dose at about 4 or about 12 weeks were pooled together. Measured with immunoSEQ multiplex PCR; TCRdb has only the in-frame clones, and not every one. Of approximately 140,000 clones in the sample, roughly nine tenths were seen once. Germline values: CDR1 MDHEN, CDR2 SYDVKM. The CDR3 contains 14 residues. Deletions cut 5 bases from V and 0 bases from J, with 10 bases between. Whole-study results and caveats: The donors showed a predominance of white British ancestry and of females, with possible underestimation of clonal diversity.

The source is an adult who received the AZD1222 COVID-19 vaccine. Source: peripheral blood, taken 28 days after the second AZD1222 dose. The genes are TRBV28 and TRBJ1-2; TRBD1 is a possible D gene (5 bases). Written as DNA, the CDR3 is TGTGCCAGCAGTGACAGCTCCCCTAACTATGGCTACACCTTC. It yields the protein CASSDSSPNYGYTF.